This TCR beta chain was identified during a study of blood T cell repertoires in COVID-19. Study as a whole: Samples came from the United States, Italy and Spain, spanning acute and convalescent COVID-19. T cells, B-cell-depleted T cells, or PBMCs provided the cDNA or gDNA that served as material.

V lost 7 bases to trimming and J lost 4 bases; unmatched junction nucleotides: 2. The CDR3 totals 13 residues. Germline lookup yields CDR1 MDHEN and CDR2 SYDVKM. Original analysis: Estimation of nucleated cell counts relied on the amplification of reference gene primers. Assay used: immunoSEQ multiplex PCR; TCRdb lists only in-frame clones, some missing. V, J and clone size were drawn from that table, and D and trimming were deduced from the DNA. The sample lists fewer than 250,000 clones; about four fifths were seen once. The TCR sequence derives from a woman between 50 and 59 years old with acute or convalescent COVID-19. The chain has TRBV28 and TRBJ2-5, with TRBD2 matching over 11 bases. The specimen sequenced was peripheral blood. The DNA for the CDR3 is TGTGCCAGCATAGCGGGAGGGGCAGAGACCCAGTACTTC. It specifies CASIAGGAETQYF.